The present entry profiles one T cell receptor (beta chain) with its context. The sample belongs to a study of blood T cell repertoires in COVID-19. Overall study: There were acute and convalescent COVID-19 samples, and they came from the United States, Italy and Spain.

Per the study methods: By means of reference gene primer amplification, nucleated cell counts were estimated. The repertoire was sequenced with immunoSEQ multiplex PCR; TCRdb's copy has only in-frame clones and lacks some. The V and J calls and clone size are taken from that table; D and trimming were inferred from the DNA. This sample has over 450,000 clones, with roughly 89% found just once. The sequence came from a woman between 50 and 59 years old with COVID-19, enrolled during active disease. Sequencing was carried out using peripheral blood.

For the CDR3, the DNA is TGTGCCAGCAGCCTTGGACAGGGCGATCAGCCCCAGCATTTT. It codes for CASSLGQGDQPQHF. The chain joins TRBV3-1 (or the pseudogene TRBV3-2) to TRBJ1-5; 8 nucleotides align to TRBD1. V shed 4 bases and J 5 bases; nucleotides not matched to a gene: 4. Germline V gene sequence: CDR1 LGHDT, CDR2 YNNKEL (reference sequence). This CDR3 contains 14 residues.